The next 20 T cell receptor beta chains were all read from a single sample in a study of read filtering for tumor transcriptome and immune sequencing. Molecular barcoded adaptors covering alpha/delta and beta/gamma chains were used on roughly 400 ng RNA. TCRdb re-called the reads with MiXCR, one entry per CDR3 protein. Of tens of thousands of distinct CDR3 sequences listed, 15% to 20% are singletons. The sequencing input was a population of CD138-negative cells sorted from bone marrow. The receptor set was obtained from a donor at least 40 years old with multiple myeloma.

About this clonotype: Likely a read error: the CDR3 ends without its conserved phenylalanine or tryptophan. The chain has TRBV7-9 and TRBJ1-4; 7 nucleotides match TRBD1. Per the germline V gene, CDR1 is SEHNR and CDR2 is FQNEAQ (reference sequence). The CDR3 runs to 15 residues. The J segment lost 7 bases and the V segment lost 1 base, leaving 6 bases of the junction unmatched. The CDR3 region is CASSLEGTEGEKLFS. DNA of the CDR3: TGTGCCAGCAGCTTAGAGGGGACAGAAGGTGAAAAACTGTTTTCT.

The V and J genes are TRBV20-1 and TRBJ1-5, with 7 bases fitting TRBD1. In germline, CDR1 is DFQATT, CDR2 SNEGSKA (reference sequence). The CDR3 extends over 13 amino acids. Trimming at V came to 5 bases and at J to 7 bases, leaving 8 bases not matched to a gene. The DNA of the CDR3 is TGCAGTGCTTACGGACAGGAAGGGCAGCCCCAGCATTTT. It encodes CSAYGQEGQPQHF.

This clonotype has ten or more counts. The chain joins TRBV7-9 to TRBJ2-2, with TRBD1 identical over 7 bases. The CDR3 spans 14 residues. Unmatched junction bases numbered 7, after V lost 7 bases and J lost 5 bases. Per germline, CDR1 SEHNR and CDR2 FQNEAQ (reference sequence). As DNA, the CDR3 is TGTGCCAGCACCTCTCAGGGGGAAACCGGGGAGCTGTTTTTT. Translated, it gives CASTSQGETGELFF.

Ten or more counts support this clonotype. The chain is built from TRBV5-4 and TRBJ2-1; D may be TRBD1 (5 bases). V lost 7 bases, J lost 9 bases, and 11 bases lay in between. The CDR3 has 11 residues. Per germline, CDR1 SGHNT and CDR2 YYREEE (reference sequence). Here the CDR3 reads CASGAYGEQFF. The CDR3 nucleotides read TGTGCCAGCGGGGCCTACGGTGAGCAGTTCTTC.

This clonotype was observed at least ten times. This chain links TRBV28 with TRBJ2-3; 14 bases align to TRBD2. This CDR3 has 17 amino acids. V dropped 6 bases and J dropped 1; count of bases not matched to a gene: 6. Germline CDR1 is MDHEN and CDR2 is SYDVKM. In nucleotides, the CDR3 is TGTGCCAGCAGCTACCGGGGACTAGCGGGAGGCACAGATACGCAGTATTTT. It encodes CASSYRGLAGGTDTQYF.

This clonotype was observed a handful of times. V usage is TRBV2 and J usage is TRBJ2-5, with 10 bases lining up with TRBD2. CDR1 is SNHLY and CDR2 is FYNNEI in the germline V gene. Unmatched junction bases numbered 28, after V lost 10 bases and J lost 5 bases. The CDR3 sequence is 20 residues long. CDR3 sequence: CATHPRLRSGGAGSPETQYF. The CDR3, as DNA: TGTGCCACCCACCCCCGGCTCAGGAGCGGGGGGGCGGGATCCCCGGAGACCCAGTACTTC.

This clonotype was seen once. This may come from a read error, since a much larger clone is one base off. This chain connects TRBV19 to TRBJ2-2; D remains ambiguous. The CDR3 spans 14 residues. CDR1 and CDR2 from the germline V gene are LNHDA and SQIVND (reference sequence). The CDR3 is CASSISRNAGELFF. CDR3 sequence (DNA): TGTGCCAGTAGTATTAGCAGGAACGCCGGGGAGCTGTTTTTT.

As regards this clonotype: This could be a read error, since a much larger clone is one nucleotide away. The chain links TRBV7-9 to TRBJ1-2; 7 nucleotides align to TRBD1. The CDR3 consists of 19 residues. Germline CDR1 and CDR2: SEHNR and FQNEAQ (reference sequence). The CDR3 reads CASSLGRGDSVNPIYGYNF. Written as DNA, the CDR3 is TGTGCCAGCAGCTTAGGAAGGGGGGACAGCGTAAACCCAATCTATGGCTACAACTTC.

This clonotype has a count of ten or more. CDR3: CASRPPGQPSYEQYF. In DNA, the CDR3 is TGTGCCAGCAGACCTCCGGGACAGCCCTCCTACGAGCAGTACTTC. The chain uses TRBV28 and TRBJ2-7; 7 nucleotides line up with TRBD1. In germline, CDR1 is MDHEN, CDR2 SYDVKM. This CDR3 contains 15 residues. J gave up 0 bases and V 6 bases, and 8 bases lay outside the gene matches.

This clonotype was recorded many times. The chain joins TRBV29-1 to TRBJ2-5; the match to TRBD2 covers 7 bases. The CDR3 loop spans 12 amino acids. Losses at the gene ends were 7 bases for V and 5 bases for J; bases not matched to a gene: 7. Germline values: CDR1 SQVTM, CDR2 ANQGSEA. The CDR3 sequence: CSAGLEEETQYF. The DNA of the CDR3 is TGCAGCGCCGGACTAGAGGAGGAGACCCAGTACTTC.

This clonotype was seen ten or more times. The chain is built from TRBV4-1 and TRBJ2-1, with 7 bases lining up with TRBD2. This CDR3 is built from 16 residues. V gave up 0 bases and J gave up 1 base; unmatched junction bases: 3. CDR1 is MGHRA, CDR2 YSYEKL, per germline. This CDR3 reads CASSQDPRESYNEQFF. The CDR3 DNA reads as TGCGCCAGCAGCCAAGATCCGCGGGAGTCCTACAATGAGCAGTTCTTC.

This clonotype was recorded at least ten times. V is TRBV5-1 and J is TRBJ2-5; D unclear. From germline, CDR1 is SGHRS and CDR2 YFSETQ. This CDR3 spans 14 amino acids. Deletions cut 4 bases from V and 1 base from J, with 11 bases between. CDR3 residues: CASSGNRLQETQYF. The CDR3 DNA reads as TGCGCCAGCAGCGGGAACAGACTCCAAGAGACCCAGTACTTC.

This clonotype was detected many times. The chain employs TRBV5-5 and TRBJ2-1; 11 nucleotides match TRBD2. CDR3 length: 15 amino acids. CDR1 SGHKS and CDR2 YYEKEE come from the germline V gene (reference sequence). V dropped 5 bases and J dropped 3; count of bases not matched to a gene: 4. The CDR3 protein is CASSLLAGDYNEQFF. CDR3 DNA: TGTGCCAGCAGTCTACTAGCGGGGGACTACAATGAGCAGTTCTTC.

This clonotype was observed at least ten times. The chain has TRBV11-2 and TRBJ2-7; TRBD1 is a possible D gene (5 bases). V dropped 5 bases and J dropped 0 bases, with 17 bases sitting between them. The CDR3 length is 16 residues. Germline loops: CDR1 SGHAT, CDR2 FQNNGV. The CDR3 reads CASSLPLWGRSYEQYF. The CDR3 coding sequence is TGTGCCAGCAGCCTCCCGCTATGGGGCCGCTCCTACGAGCAGTACTTC.

Many counts were recorded for this clonotype. The rearrangement links TRBV5-1 to TRBJ2-2; TRBD1 matches 9 bases. CDR1 and CDR2 from the germline V gene are SGHRS and YFSETQ. Germline trimming cut 4 bases from V and 5 bases from J; bases unmatched to any gene: 9. The CDR3 has 16 amino acids. CDR3 DNA: TGCGCCAGCAGCCCCACACAGGGGGCGACAACCGGGGAGCTGTTTTTT. The encoded protein is CASSPTQGATTGELFF.

This clonotype has ten or more counts. The chain carries TRBV7-6 and TRBJ2-3, with TRBD2 matching 10 bases. This CDR3 comprises 16 residues. With 4 bases clipped from V and 2 bases from J, the junction kept 6 bases outside the gene matches. The V gene's germline CDR1 is SGHVS and CDR2 FNYEAQ. CDR3: CASSSRTSGSTDTQYF. The CDR3 DNA follows: TGTGCCAGCAGCTCCCGGACTAGCGGTTCCACAGATACGCAGTATTTT.

The table lists this clonotype with many counts. In DNA form, the CDR3 reads TGTGCCAGCAGTTTAGTAAGGGCAGCGGAAGCTTTCTTT. This gives the protein CASSLVRAAEAFF. The rearrangement uses TRBV12-3 or TRBV12-4 and TRBJ1-1; D not resolved. This CDR3 is 13 amino acids long. Trimming cost V 1 base and J 8 bases, with 11 bases left between them.

The table lists this clonotype with many counts. The chain couples TRBV2 to TRBJ2-3, with 7 bases that match TRBD1. The CDR3 length is 14 residues. CDR1 and CDR2 from the germline V gene are SNHLY and FYNNEI. Trimming removed 6 bases from V and 1 base from J; junction bases left unmatched: 4. The CDR3 nucleotides read TGTGCCAGCAGCAAGGACAGGCGCACAGATACGCAGTATTTT. Encoded protein: CASSKDRRTDTQYF.

In this sample, this clonotype turned up many times. The V call is TRBV7-8, the J call TRBJ2-3; 8 bases match TRBD2. Per germline, CDR1 SGHVS and CDR2 FQNEAQ. The CDR3 is made up of 14 amino acids. V shed 5 bases and J 0 bases; nucleotides not matched to a gene: 1. CDR3: CASSPSGSTDTQYF. The DNA for the CDR3 is TGTGCCAGCAGCCCTAGCGGGAGCACAGATACGCAGTATTTT.

This clonotype was recorded many times. The rearrangement uses TRBV20-1 and TRBJ2-3; 8 nucleotides agree with TRBD1. Germline V gene sequence: CDR1 DFQATT, CDR2 SNEGSKA (reference sequence). J lost 3 bases, V lost 5 bases, and 4 bases had no gene match. The CDR3 consists of 13 residues. The CDR3: CSAPRTGTDTQYF. The CDR3 bases are TGCAGTGCTCCCCGGACAGGGACAGATACGCAGTATTTT.